This section outlines one T cell receptor (beta chain) sequence together with its context. This entry comes from a study of T-cell reconstitution after alpha-beta-depleted transplantation in children. V trimming: 4 bases; J trimming: 5 bases; junction bases outside the gene matches: 7. Per the germline V gene, CDR1 is SGHRS and CDR2 is YFSETQ. The CDR3 is 15 residues long. A TCRbeta library incorporating unique molecular identifiers was prepared. One entry per CDR3 protein, called by TCRdb with MiXCR from the PCR reads. The sample has 250,000 to 350,000 distinct CDR3 sequences; 9.5% to 10% are singletons.

The material was PBMCs from the stem cell graft donor, obtained from the stem cell graft. This sequence was found in a human donor who donated a stem cell graft to a child with SCID. The rearrangement joins TRBV5-1 to TRBJ2-1; 9 positions agree with TRBD2. Here the CDR3 reads CASSLRLAVDNEQFF. CDR3 DNA: TGCGCCAGCAGCCTAAGACTAGCGGTAGACAATGAGCAGTTCTTC.